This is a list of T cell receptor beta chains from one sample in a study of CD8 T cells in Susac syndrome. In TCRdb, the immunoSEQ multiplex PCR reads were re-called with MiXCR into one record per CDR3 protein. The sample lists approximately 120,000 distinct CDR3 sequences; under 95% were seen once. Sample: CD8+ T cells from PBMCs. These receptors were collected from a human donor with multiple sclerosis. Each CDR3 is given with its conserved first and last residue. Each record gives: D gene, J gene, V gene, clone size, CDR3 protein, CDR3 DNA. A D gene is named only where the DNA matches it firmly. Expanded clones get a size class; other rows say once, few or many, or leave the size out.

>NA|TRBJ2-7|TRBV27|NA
CATSINPQTYEQYF
TGTGCCACCTCGATAAACCCGCAAACCTACGAGCAGTACTTC
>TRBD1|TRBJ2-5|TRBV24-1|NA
CATSDWGTGGETQYF
TGTGCCACCAGTGATTGGGGGACAGGGGGGGAGACCCAGTACTTC
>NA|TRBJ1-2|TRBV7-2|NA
CASSFLKLDGYTF
TGTGCCAGCAGCTTTCTTAAGCTTGATGGCTACACCTTC
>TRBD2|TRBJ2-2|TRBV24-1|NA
CATSFGIGRMVGELFF
TGTGCCACCAGTTTTGGGATCGGGAGGATGGTCGGGGAGCTGTTTTTT
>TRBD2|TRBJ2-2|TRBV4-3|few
CASSQGLGPLAGVDTGELFF
TGCGCCAGCAGCCAAGGCCTGGGTCCGCTAGCGGGAGTCGACACCGGGGAGCTGTTTTTT
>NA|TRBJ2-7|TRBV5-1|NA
CASSTSGWEQYF
TGCGCCAGCAGCACCTCAGGGTGGGAGCAGTACTTC
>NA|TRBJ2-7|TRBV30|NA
CAWRGHTGITDEQYF
TGTGCCTGGAGGGGCCACACAGGGATCACAGACGAGCAGTACTTC
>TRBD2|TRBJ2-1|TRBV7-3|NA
CASSLLRTSGTEQFF
TGTGCCAGCAGCTTACTCCGGACTAGCGGGACGGAGCAGTTCTTC
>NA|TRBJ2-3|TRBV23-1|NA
CASSHTWDTQYF
TGCGCCAGCAGCCACACCTGGGATACGCAGTATTTT
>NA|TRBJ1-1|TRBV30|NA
CAWSAAEQGPNTEAFF
TGTGCCTGGAGTGCCGCCGAACAGGGCCCCAACACTGAAGCTTTCTTT
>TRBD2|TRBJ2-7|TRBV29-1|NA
CSVRDGGSSYEQYF
TGCAGCGTCCGGGATGGCGGGAGTTCCTACGAGCAGTACTTC
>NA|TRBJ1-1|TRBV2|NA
CASEAGANTEAFF
TGTGCCTCCGAAGCGGGGGCGAACACTGAAGCTTTCTTT
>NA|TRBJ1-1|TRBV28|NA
CASSLVLDTEAFF
TGTGCCAGCAGTTTAGTCTTGGACACTGAAGCTTTCTTT
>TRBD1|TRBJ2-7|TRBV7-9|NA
CASSATGTAAYEQYF
TGTGCCAGCAGCGCTACCGGGACAGCAGCTTACGAGCAGTACTTC
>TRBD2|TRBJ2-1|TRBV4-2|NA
CASSQDSSGRSIEQFF
TGTGCCAGCAGCCAAGACAGCAGCGGGAGGAGTATTGAGCAGTTCTTC
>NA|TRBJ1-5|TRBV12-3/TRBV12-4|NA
CASRFSWDQPQHF
TGTGCCAGCAGATTCTCCTGGGACCAGCCCCAGCATTTT
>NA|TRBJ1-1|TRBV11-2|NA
CASTSKSGVGTEAFF
TGTGCCAGCACCTCTAAGTCCGGGGTAGGCACTGAAGCTTTCTTT
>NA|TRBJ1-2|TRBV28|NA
CASSPTMGGNYGYTF
TGTGCCAGCAGCCCCACGATGGGGGGCAACTATGGCTACACCTTC
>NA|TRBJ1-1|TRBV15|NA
CATSGIYEPHTEAFF
TGTGCCACCAGCGGGATTTATGAACCTCACACTGAAGCTTTCTTT
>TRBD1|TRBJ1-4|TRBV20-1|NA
CSATHRGRNEKLFF
TGCAGTGCCACCCACAGGGGGCGAAATGAAAAACTGTTTTTT
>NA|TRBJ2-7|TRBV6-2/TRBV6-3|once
CAAGRGQLVEQYF
TGTGCCGCCGGACGGGGGCAGCTTGTCGAGCAGTACTTC
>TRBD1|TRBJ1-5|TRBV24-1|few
CATSELDRDQPQHF
TGTGCCACCAGTGAACTAGACAGGGATCAGCCCCAGCATTTT
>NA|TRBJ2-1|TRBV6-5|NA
CASSSRDFSPSYNEQFF
TGTGCCAGCAGTTCCAGGGACTTTTCACCTTCCTACAATGAGCAGTTCTTC
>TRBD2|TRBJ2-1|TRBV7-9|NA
CASSISGTSYNEQFF
TGTGCCAGCAGCATTAGCGGGACCTCCTACAATGAGCAGTTCTTC
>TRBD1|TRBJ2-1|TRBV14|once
CAIQPIDRDGQFF
TGTGCCATTCAGCCCATCGACAGGGACGGGCAGTTCTTC
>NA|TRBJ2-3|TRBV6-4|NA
CASSDSGLTDTQYF
TGTGCCAGCAGTGACTCGGGACTCACAGATACGCAGTATTTT
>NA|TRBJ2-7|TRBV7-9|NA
CASSLVTGIHYEQYF
TGTGCCAGCAGCTTAGTAACCGGGATTCACTACGAGCAGTACTTC
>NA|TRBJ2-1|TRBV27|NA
CASSLSTGDEQFF
TGTGCCAGCAGTTTATCGACCGGCGATGAGCAGTTCTTC
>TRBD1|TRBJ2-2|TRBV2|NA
CASSADRAAGELFF
TGTGCCAGCAGCGCAGACAGGGCGGCCGGGGAGCTGTTTTTT
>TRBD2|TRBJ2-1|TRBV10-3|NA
CAISHYGTSGSDEQFF
TGTGCCATCAGCCATTATGGGACTAGCGGGAGCGATGAGCAGTTCTTC
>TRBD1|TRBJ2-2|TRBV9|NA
CASSVQQGIDDTGELFF
TGTGCCAGCAGCGTACAACAGGGGATTGATGACACCGGGGAGCTGTTTTTT
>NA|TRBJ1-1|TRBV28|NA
CASSFAEVNTEAFF
TGTGCCAGCAGTTTCGCGGAGGTCAACACTGAAGCTTTCTTT
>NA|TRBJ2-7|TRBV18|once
CASSARDTRGEQYF
TGTGCCAGCTCGGCCCGGGACACACGGGGCGAGCAGTACTTC
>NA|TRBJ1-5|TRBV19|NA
CASSNWDGINQPQHF
TGTGCCAGTAGTAACTGGGATGGGATTAATCAGCCCCAGCATTTT
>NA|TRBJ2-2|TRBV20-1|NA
CSARQNGELFF
TGCAGTGCTAGACAGAACGGGGAGCTGTTTTTT
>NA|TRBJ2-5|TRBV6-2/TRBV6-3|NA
CASSDRLQETQYF
TGTGCCAGCTCAGACAGACTCCAAGAGACCCAGTACTTC
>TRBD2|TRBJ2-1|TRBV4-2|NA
CASSQELAVYNEQFF
TGTGCCAGCAGCCAAGAACTAGCGGTCTACAATGAGCAGTTCTTC
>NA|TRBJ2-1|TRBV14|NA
CASSQDLPLSSYNEQFF
TGTGCCAGCAGCCAAGACCTACCGCTGAGCTCCTACAATGAGCAGTTCTTC
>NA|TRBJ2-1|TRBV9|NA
CASSVGKRSYNEQFF
TGTGCCAGCAGCGTAGGAAAGCGCTCCTACAATGAGCAGTTCTTC
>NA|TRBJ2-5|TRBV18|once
CASSPPGEETQYF
TGTGCCAGCTCACCTCCCGGGGAAGAGACCCAGTACTTC
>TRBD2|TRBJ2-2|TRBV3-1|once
CASSQDVGLENTGELFF
TGTGCCAGCAGCCAAGACGTGGGACTAGAGAACACCGGGGAGCTGTTTTTT
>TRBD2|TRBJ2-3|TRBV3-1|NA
CASSQDGLADRWGTRTDTQYF
TGTGCCAGCAGCCAAGATGGCCTAGCGGACCGGTGGGGGACCCGAACAGATACGCAGTATTTT
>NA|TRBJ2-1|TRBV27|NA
CASSRGHNEQFF
TGTGCCAGCAGTCGGGGTCACAATGAGCAGTTCTTC
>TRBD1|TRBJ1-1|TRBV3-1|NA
CASAQGDTEAFF
TGTGCCAGCGCCCAGGGGGACACTGAAGCTTTCTTT
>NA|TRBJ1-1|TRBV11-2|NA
CASSLKPAEEAFF
TGTGCCAGCAGCTTAAAGCCGGCCGAGGAAGCTTTCTTT
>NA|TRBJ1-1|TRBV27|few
CASSLSVGTEAFF
TGTGCCAGCAGTTTGTCAGTGGGCACTGAAGCTTTCTTT
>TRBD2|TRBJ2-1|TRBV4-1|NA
CASREASGYNEQFF
TGCGCCAGCAGAGAGGCTAGCGGTTACAATGAGCAGTTCTTC
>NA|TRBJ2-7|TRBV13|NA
CASSLMYAGRSNYEQYF
TGTGCCAGCAGCTTAATGTATGCCGGGAGATCAAACTACGAGCAGTACTTC
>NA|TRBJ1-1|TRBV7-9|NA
CASSLAPSTEAFF
TGTGCCAGCAGCTTAGCCCCGAGCACTGAAGCTTTCTTT
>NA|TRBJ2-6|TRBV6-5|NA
CASSPQVGANVLTF
TGTGCCAGCAGTCCCCAGGTTGGGGCCAACGTCCTGACTTTC
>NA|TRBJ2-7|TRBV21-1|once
CASILRGRKASYEQYF
TGTGCCAGCATCTTGCGGGGCAGGAAGGCCTCCTACGAGCAGTACTTC
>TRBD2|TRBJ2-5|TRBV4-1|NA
CASSQEPSGAYQETQYF
TGCGCCAGCAGCCAAGAACCTAGCGGGGCGTACCAAGAGACCCAGTACTTC
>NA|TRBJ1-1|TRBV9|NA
CASSVEEGNTEAFF
TGTGCCAGCAGCGTAGAGGAGGGAAACACTGAAGCTTTCTTT
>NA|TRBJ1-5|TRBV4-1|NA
CASSLSREGSNQPQHF
TGCGCCAGCAGCCTATCCAGAGAGGGTTCCAATCAGCCCCAGCATTTT